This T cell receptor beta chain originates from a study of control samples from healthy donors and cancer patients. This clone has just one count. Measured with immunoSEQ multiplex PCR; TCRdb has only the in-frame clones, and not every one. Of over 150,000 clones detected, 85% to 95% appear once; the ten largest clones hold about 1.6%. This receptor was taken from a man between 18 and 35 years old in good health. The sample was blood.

CDR3 bases: TGTGCCAGCAGGGGACAGGGGGCTTACACCGGGGAGCTGTTTTTT. The encoded protein is CASRGQGAYTGELFF. The gene calls are TRBV5-8 and TRBJ2-2; the match to TRBD1 covers 12 bases. The trim removed 5 bases at V and 3 bases at J, leaving 2 bases unmatched. Per germline, CDR1 SGHTS and CDR2 YDEGEE. CDR3 size: 15 residues.